This is a list of T cell receptor beta chains from one sample in a study of blood T cells in healthy people across ages. A single record per CDR3 protein comes from TCRdb applying MiXCR to the 5' RACE reads. The data show 800,000 to 900,000 distinct CDR3 sequences, approximately 67% seen once. Sequencing was performed on blood. Receptor source: a man aged 25-40 years in good health. Both conserved end residues are part of each CDR3. D genes are given only for firm matches. Clone size is not always given. Where it is, it says once, few, many or a class for expanded clones.

v_call	clone_size	d_call	j_call	cdr3_aa	cdr3_nt
TRBV4-3	-	-	TRBJ1-1	CASSQGGGAEAFF	TGCGCCAGCAGCCAAGGCGGGGGGGCTGAAGCTTTCTTT
TRBV27	-	-	TRBJ2-5	CASSLMRTHRDEQYF	TGTGCCAGCAGTTTAATGAGGACCCACAGGGATGAGCAGTACTTC
TRBV25-1	few	TRBD1	TRBJ2-1	CASSGWTGSNEQFF	TGTGCCAGCAGTGGTTGGACAGGCTCCAATGAGCAGTTCTTC
TRBV6-2/TRBV6-3	-	TRBD2	TRBJ2-1	CASSDDASGGRGRQFF	TGTGCCAGCAGTGACGACGCTAGCGGGGGGCGTGGGAGGCAGTTCTTC
TRBV7-2	-	-	TRBJ2-6	CASSLVQELSGANVLTF	TGTGCCAGCAGCTTAGTGCAGGAACTCTCTGGGGCCAACGTCCTGACTTTC
TRBV20-1	-	-	TRBJ2-1	CSASYMGGGYNEQFF	TGCAGTGCTAGTTATATGGGGGGTGGCTACAATGAGCAGTTCTTC
TRBV7-6	few	-	TRBJ2-7	CASSAETGPYEQYF	TGTGCCAGCAGTGCCGAGACAGGACCTTACGAGCAGTACTTC
TRBV4-3	-	TRBD1	TRBJ1-1	CASSPTGGAWDTEAFF	TGCGCCAGCAGCCCAACAGGGGGGGCCTGGGACACTGAAGCTTTCTTT
TRBV7-2	-	TRBD1	TRBJ1-4	CASSPRDRVAEKLFF	TGTGCCAGCAGCCCCCGGGACAGGGTGGCTGAAAAACTGTTTTTT
TRBV9	few	-	TRBJ2-1	CASSVTTVQSEQFF	TGTGCCAGCAGCGTAACGACAGTTCAGTCTGAGCAGTTCTTC
TRBV12-3/TRBV12-4	-	-	TRBJ2-7	CASSLRQSSHEQYF	TGTGCCAGCAGTCTCCGACAGTCCTCCCACGAGCAGTACTTC
TRBV20-1	-	TRBD2	TRBJ2-5	CSARSLAGGPVETQYF	TGCAGTGCTAGGTCCCTAGCGGGGGGGCCGGTTGAGACCCAGTACTTC
TRBV5-6	-	-	TRBJ1-4	CASSLGTTNEKLFF	TGTGCCAGCAGCCTCGGTACAACTAATGAAAAACTGTTTTTT
TRBV28	-	TRBD2	TRBJ2-4	CASSTTSGPLWAQYF	TGTGCCAGCAGTACGACTAGCGGTCCTCTTTGGGCCCAGTACTTC
TRBV6-6	-	TRBD1	TRBJ1-5	CASRGQINQPQHF	TGTGCCAGCAGGGGACAGATCAATCAGCCCCAGCATTTT
TRBV4-2	-	-	TRBJ1-2	CASSFALGDGYTF	TGTGCCAGCAGCTTCGCGCTAGGAGATGGCTACACCTTC
TRBV2	-	-	TRBJ2-5	CASSEGTGETQYF	TGTGCCAGCAGCGAGGGGACCGGAGAGACCCAGTACTTC
TRBV7-7	-	TRBD2	TRBJ2-7	CASSPIAGASSYEQYF	TGTGCTAGCAGCCCCATAGCGGGGGCGAGCTCCTACGAGCAGTACTTC
TRBV7-2	-	TRBD1	TRBJ2-1	CASSSQQGSEQFF	TGTGCCAGCAGTTCTCAACAGGGGAGTGAGCAGTTCTTC
TRBV10-3	-	-	TRBJ2-1	CAISAASEQFF	TGTGCCATCAGTGCGGCAAGTGAGCAGTTCTTC
TRBV5-1	-	-	TRBJ2-5	CAGSPRRQETQYF	TGCGCCGGCAGCCCCCGGAGACAAGAGACCCAGTACTTC
TRBV12-3/TRBV12-4	few	TRBD2	TRBJ2-7	CASSRTSSYEQYF	TGTGCCAGCAGTCGGACTAGTTCCTACGAGCAGTACTTC
TRBV20-1	-	-	TRBJ2-1	CSAGPTKETQFF	TGCAGTGCGGGACCGACGAAAGAGACCCAGTTCTTC
TRBV7-9	-	-	TRBJ1-2	CASSSQDVLGYTF	TGTGCCAGCAGCTCGCAGGACGTACTTGGCTACACCTTC
TRBV29-1	-	-	TRBJ1-2	CSVEDGRGYGYTF	TGCAGCGTTGAAGATGGCCGGGGGTATGGCTACACCTTC
TRBV6-1	-	-	TRBJ2-4	CASSDPQGVKKQYF	TGTGCCAGCAGTGATCCGCAGGGAGTAAAGAAGCAGTACTTC
TRBV12-3/TRBV12-4	-	-	TRBJ2-1	CASSSDSRGNEQFF	TGTGCCAGCAGTTCCGACAGCCGGGGCAATGAGCAGTTCTTC
TRBV4-3	-	-	TRBJ1-1	CASSQDPPGWDTEAFF	TGCGCCAGCAGCCAAGATCCCCCAGGGTGGGACACTGAAGCTTTCTTT
TRBV4-3	few	-	TRBJ2-7	CASSQGVGRDTSLEQYF	TGCGCCAGCAGCCAGGGGGTGGGCCGGGACACCTCTTTGGAGCAGTACTTC
TRBV6-6	few	-	TRBJ2-1	CASLEWGSYNEQFF	TGTGCCAGTTTAGAGTGGGGCTCCTACAATGAGCAGTTCTTC
TRBV7-9	-	TRBD1	TRBJ2-7	CASSINGQAAYEQYF	TGTGCCAGCAGCATCAACGGACAGGCAGCCTACGAGCAGTACTTC
TRBV20-1	-	TRBD1	TRBJ1-4	CSAGQGMDGKLFF	TGCAGTGCTGGACAGGGAATGGATGGAAAACTGTTTTTT
TRBV12-3/TRBV12-4	few	-	TRBJ1-2	CASSPSQGQGYTF	TGTGCCAGCAGTCCGAGCCAAGGGCAAGGCTACACCTTC
TRBV3-1	-	TRBD1	TRBJ1-1	CASSSWDSEAFF	TGTGCCAGCAGCAGCTGGGACAGTGAAGCTTTCTTT
TRBV3-1	-	TRBD2	TRBJ2-7	CASSSPSGASYEQYF	TGTGCCAGCAGCTCGCCTAGCGGGGCTTCCTACGAGCAGTACTTC
TRBV12-3/TRBV12-4	-	-	TRBJ2-5	CASSLPTGIGETQYF	TGTGCCAGCAGCCTTCCGACGGGGATAGGAGAGACCCAGTACTTC
TRBV7-9	-	TRBD2	TRBJ2-5	CASSDGLAGGQETQYF	TGTGCCAGCAGCGACGGACTAGCGGGGGGACAAGAGACCCAGTACTTC
TRBV7-2	-	-	TRBJ1-2	CASSRDTF	TGTGCCAGCAGCCGCGACACCTTC
TRBV10-3	-	TRBD1	TRBJ1-2	CAISLTGARGRGYTF	TGTGCCATCAGCCTTACAGGGGCGAGAGGTCGCGGCTACACCTTC
TRBV20-1	-	TRBD1	TRBJ2-4	CSASGQAKNIQYF	TGCAGTGCCTCGGGACAGGCCAAAAACATTCAGTACTTC
TRBV2	-	TRBD1	TRBJ2-6	CASTGDRGKSGANVLTF	TGTGCCAGCACGGGGGACAGGGGAAAGTCTGGGGCCAACGTCCTGACTTTC